This TCR beta chain was found in a study of cytomegalovirus exposure and HLA in healthy donors. The wider study: The roughly 120 validation repertoires used the same platform as the 600 to 750 first-cohort repertoires (as reported by a later analysis).

Trimming pared 3 bases from V and 2 bases from J, leaving 11 bases between. CDR1 is MNHEY, CDR2 SVGAGI, per germline. This CDR3 has 14 amino acids. Broader study findings: First-cohort TCR clusters were later found to tend to co-occur in the 130 or so validation repertoires.

Comments on this clone: Its antigen is not known.

The data were produced by immunoSEQ multiplex PCR, yet TCRdb's version contains in-frame clones alone and is incomplete. The sample lists 150,000 to 200,000 clones, nearly 90% occurring once. The receptor was isolated from a woman aged 18-35 years in good health and CMV-seropositive. This chain joins TRBV6-5 and TRBJ2-7, with D perhaps matching TRBD1 (6 bases). The sequencing input was PBMCs. DNA for the CDR3: TGTGCCAGCAGTTATTCGCAGGGGACCTACGAGCAGTACTTC. It specifies CASSYSQGTYEQYF.